Included here is one T cell receptor (beta chain) sequence, with context. No antigen is known for it. A multiplex PCR was run with 60 Vbeta primers and 13 Jbeta primers. Assay: immunoSEQ multiplex PCR; the TCRdb copy retains only in-frame clones and omits some. The sample includes 70,000 to 80,000 clones. At collection, donors were nominally healthy, but unrecorded immune exposures were probable. The sample belongs to a study of cytomegalovirus exposure and HLA in healthy donors. Study as a whole: Out of roughly 170 million T cells, an earlier analysis found around 110 million unique TCR beta sequences in total. Findings of the study overall: The study labeled around 160 TCR beta chains cytomegalovirus-associated.

The germline V gene encodes CDR1 LNHDA and CDR2 SQIVND (reference sequence). The V end was cut by 7 bases, the J end by 1 base, with 10 bases between. The CDR3 loop spans 13 amino acids. The chain uses TRBV19 and TRBJ1-1; D remains unclear. The source material was PBMCs. This receptor was obtained from a man aged 40-49 years in good health and CMV-seronegative. CDR3 nucleotide sequence: TGTGCCAGTAACTTTCAAGAGAACACTGAAGCTTTCTTT. It is translated as CASNFQENTEAFF.